The clone carrying this T cell receptor beta chain showed up many times. Its antigen is currently unknown. The germline V gene has CDR1 MNHEY and CDR2 SMNVEV (reference sequence). The CDR3 is made up of 14 amino acids. The V end was cut by 5 bases, the J end by 5 bases, with 15 bases between. These data originate in a study of T cells after yellow fever vaccination. Study-wide findings and caveats: Reappearance after the booster was seen for most primary-vaccination clones, at 96% CD4 and roughly 90% CD8. Weaker overall was a secondary response that nonetheless peaked faster, on day 5 versus 15.

Synthesis of TCR cDNA relied on 5'RACE template switching, which attached a universal primer site and UMIs. TCRdb independently ran MiXCR on the 5' RACE reads; one entry per CDR3 protein. The table lists about 340,000 distinct CDR3 sequences, around 3.9% of them singletons, with approximately 25% in the top ten. Specimen: PBMCs, collected 5 days after the yellow fever booster vaccination. The receptor was isolated from a man aged 18 to 29 who received the YFV17D yellow fever vaccine. This chain connects TRBV27 to TRBJ1-1, with D possibly matching TRBD1 (6 bases). CDR3: CASSNGGPGTEAFF. The CDR3 region has the DNA TGTGCCAGCAGTAATGGGGGGCCCGGGACTGAAGCTTTCTTT.